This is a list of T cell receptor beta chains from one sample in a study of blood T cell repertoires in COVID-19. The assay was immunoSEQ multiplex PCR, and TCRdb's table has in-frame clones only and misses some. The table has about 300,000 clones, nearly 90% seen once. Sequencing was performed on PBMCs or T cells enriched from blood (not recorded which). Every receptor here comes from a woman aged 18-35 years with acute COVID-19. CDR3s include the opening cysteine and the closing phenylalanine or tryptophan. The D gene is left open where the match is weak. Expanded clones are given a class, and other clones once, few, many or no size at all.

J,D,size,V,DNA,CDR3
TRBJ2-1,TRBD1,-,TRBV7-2,TGTGCCAGCAGCCGCCGGGACAGTCACAATGAGCAGTTCTTC,CASSRRDSHNEQFF
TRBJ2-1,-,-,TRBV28,TGTGCCAGCGGCGACAGGATCCTCTCCTACAATGAGCAGTTCTTC,CASGDRILSYNEQFF
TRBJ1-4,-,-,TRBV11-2,TGTGCCAGCAGCTTATGGACACAGCAGCCCGTTGAAAAACTGTTTTTT,CASSLWTQQPVEKLFF
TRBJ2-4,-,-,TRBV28,TGTGCCAGCACCCAGGGCCCGGACCTAATAGCCAAAAACATTCAGTACTTC,CASTQGPDLIAKNIQYF
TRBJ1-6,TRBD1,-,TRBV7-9,TGTGCCAGCAGCTTACAGGGACAGGGTAACTCACCCCTCCACTTT,CASSLQGQGNSPLHF
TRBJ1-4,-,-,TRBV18,TGTGCCAGCTCACCATTGAATAAAGGGGCGCCGGCTAATGAAAAACTGTTTTTT,CASSPLNKGAPANEKLFF
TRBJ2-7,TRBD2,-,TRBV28,TGTGCCAGCAGGCCGGGACTAGCGGGAGCAAAGCAGTACTTC,CASRPGLAGAKQYF
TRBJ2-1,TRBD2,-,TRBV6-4,TGTGCCAGCAGTGACTCTCCTATTGGGGCGGGAGACCATGAGCAGTTCTTC,CASSDSPIGAGDHEQFF
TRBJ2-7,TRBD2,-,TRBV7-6,TGTGCCAGCAGCCTTGATAGTGGAGCGGGAAATCCCTCCTACGAGCAGTACTTC,CASSLDSGAGNPSYEQYF
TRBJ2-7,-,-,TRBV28,TGTGCCAGTCGGGGGAGCTACGAGCAGTACTTC,CASRGSYEQYF
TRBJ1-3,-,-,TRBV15,TGTGCCACCACGGACTTATCCTCTGGAAACACCATATATTTT,CATTDLSSGNTIYF
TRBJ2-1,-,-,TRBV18,TGTGCCAGCTCACCACCACAACCAGTCTACAATGAGCAGTTCTTC,CASSPPQPVYNEQFF
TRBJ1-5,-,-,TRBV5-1,TGCGCCAGCAGCCCCCAAGGGGGGGATAATCAGCCCCAGCATTTT,CASSPQGGDNQPQHF
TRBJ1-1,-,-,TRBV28,TGTGCCAGCAGCGCAGCGGGGGACGGGAACACTGAAGCTTTCTTT,CASSAAGDGNTEAFF
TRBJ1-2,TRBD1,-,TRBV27,TGTGCCAGCAGCACCGGGACAGGGCTCACCTATGGCTACACCTTC,CASSTGTGLTYGYTF
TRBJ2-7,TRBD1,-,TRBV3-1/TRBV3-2,TGTGCCAGCAGCCCCGGGGTCCCGGACAGGGTATTAATTCTCGCCTACGAGCAGTACTTC,CASSPGVPDRVLILAYEQYF
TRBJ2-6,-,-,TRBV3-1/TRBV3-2,TGTGCCAGCAGCCAAGATGTGGCAATAACTGGGGCCAACGTCCTGACTTTC,CASSQDVAITGANVLTF
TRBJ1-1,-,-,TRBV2,TGTGCCAGCAGTGAACAGGTCAGGAACACTGAAGCTTTCTTT,CASSEQVRNTEAFF
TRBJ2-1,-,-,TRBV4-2,TGTGCCAGCAGCCAAGATCTTATAAATGAGCAGTTCTTC,CASSQDLINEQFF
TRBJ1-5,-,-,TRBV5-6,TGTGCCAGCAGCTGGGGGGGAATTTTCGGCAATCAGCCCCAGCATTTT,CASSWGGIFGNQPQHF
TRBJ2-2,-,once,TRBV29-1,TGCACCGCCTTAGGGGCCACCGGGGAGCTGTTTTTT,CTALGATGELFF
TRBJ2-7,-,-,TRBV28,TGTGCCAGCAGTGGGGACAGCGGGTTCTCCGAGCAGTACTTC,CASSGDSGFSEQYF
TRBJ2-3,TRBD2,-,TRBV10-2,TGCGCCAGCACTACTAGCGGGAGGGAAACGCAGTATTTT,CASTTSGRETQYF
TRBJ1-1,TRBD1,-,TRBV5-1,TGCGCCAGCAGCTTGCTCCCACAGGGGGCCGGGGCTGAAGCTTTCTTT,CASSLLPQGAGAEAFF
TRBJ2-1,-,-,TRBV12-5,TGTGCTAGTGGTTTGTCCACAAACAGGAATGAGCAGTTCTTC,CASGLSTNRNEQFF
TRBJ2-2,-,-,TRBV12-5,TGTGCTAGTGGTCCATTGACCGGGGAGCTGTTTTTT,CASGPLTGELFF
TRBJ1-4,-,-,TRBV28,TGTGCCAGCAGTTCCTTCGGGGGGACAAATGAAAAACTGTTTTTT,CASSSFGGTNEKLFF
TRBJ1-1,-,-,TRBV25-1,TGTGCCAGCAGTGAATTAGGTTTGGCAGGGGAAACTGAAGCTTTCTTT,CASSELGLAGETEAFF
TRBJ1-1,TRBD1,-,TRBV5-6,TGTGCCAGCAGCCACGTGGACAGGGAGAACACTGAAGCTTTCTTT,CASSHVDRENTEAFF
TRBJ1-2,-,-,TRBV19,TGTGCCAGTAGTATCATACAGAGCAACTATGGCTACACCTTC,CASSIIQSNYGYTF
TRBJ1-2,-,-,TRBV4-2,TGTGCCAGCAGCCAGTCCCTTCAGGGGACCAACACCTATGGCTACACCTTC,CASSQSLQGTNTYGYTF
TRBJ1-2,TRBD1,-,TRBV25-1,TGTGCCAGCACCCTTGGGACAGGGTATGGCTACACCTTC,CASTLGTGYGYTF
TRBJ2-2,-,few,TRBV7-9,TGTGCCAGCAGTTCAGACAGGGGGGAGCTGTTTTTT,CASSSDRGELFF
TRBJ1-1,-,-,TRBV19,TGTGCCAGTAGCAAACGCACGAACAGGGAGCTCACGAACACTGAAGCTTTCTTT,CASSKRTNRELTNTEAFF
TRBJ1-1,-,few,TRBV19,TGTGCCAGTAGTATATCTATCTGTGCTTTCTTT,CASSISICAFF
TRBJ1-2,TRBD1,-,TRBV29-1,TGCAGCGTTGGAGGAGGGCTAAAACAGGGGTCTGGCTACACCTTC,CSVGGGLKQGSGYTF
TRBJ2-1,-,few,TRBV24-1,TGTGCCACCAGTGATTTGTCCGGGTACAATGAGCAGTTCTTC,CATSDLSGYNEQFF
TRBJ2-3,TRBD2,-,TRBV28,TGTGCCAGCAGTTGGACTAGCGGGAAAGCAGATACGCAGTATTTT,CASSWTSGKADTQYF
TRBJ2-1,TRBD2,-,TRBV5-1,TGCGCCAGCAGCTCCGGGACTAGCGACTACAATGAGCAGTTCTTC,CASSSGTSDYNEQFF
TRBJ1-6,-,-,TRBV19,TGTGCCAGTAGTTTTGGGCAGTCCTATTCACCCCTCCACTTT,CASSFGQSYSPLHF
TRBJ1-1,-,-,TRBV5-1,TGCGCCAGCAGCTCTACTGATGGCGGGACTGAAGCTTTCTTT,CASSSTDGGTEAFF
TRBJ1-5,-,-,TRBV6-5,TGTGCCAGCAGTTACTCGGCAGGGGAAGGGGGTCAGCCCCAGCATTTT,CASSYSAGEGGQPQHF
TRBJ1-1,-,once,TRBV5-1,TGCGCCAGCAGCTTGTTGACAGGTGGGAACACTGAAGCTTTCTTT,CASSLLTGGNTEAFF
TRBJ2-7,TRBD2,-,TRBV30,TGTGCCTGGAGTCCCCCGGGACTAGCGGGCCTCGAGCAGTACTTC,CAWSPPGLAGLEQYF
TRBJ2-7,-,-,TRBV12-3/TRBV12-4,TGTGCCAGCAGCCCCACAGTTTACGAGCAGTACTTC,CASSPTVYEQYF
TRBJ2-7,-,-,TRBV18,TGTGCCAGCTCACTAGCCCGATCCTCCTACGAGCAGTACTTC,CASSLARSSYEQYF
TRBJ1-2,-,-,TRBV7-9,TGTGCCAGCAGCTTAGCCGAGATCTATGGCTACACCTTC,CASSLAEIYGYTF
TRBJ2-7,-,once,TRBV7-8,TGTGCCAGCAGCATTAGCGCCTACGAGCAGTACTTC,CASSISAYEQYF
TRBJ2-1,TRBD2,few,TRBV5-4,TGTGCCAGCAGCTATAGCGGGAGGACTTACAATGAGCAGTTCTTC,CASSYSGRTYNEQFF
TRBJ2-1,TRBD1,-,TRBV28,TGTGCCAGCAGTTTATCAATCCCGACAGGGGGCCAACATGAGCAGTTCTTC,CASSLSIPTGGQHEQFF
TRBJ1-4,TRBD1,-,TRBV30,TGTGCCTGGGGACAGGGTGGTGAAAAACTGTTTTTT,CAWGQGGEKLFF
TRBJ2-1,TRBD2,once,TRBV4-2,TGTGCCAGCAGCCAAGATTCTTCTCTCGGCCTAGCGGGAGGGAGCTCCTACAATGAGCAGTTCTTC,CASSQDSSLGLAGGSSYNEQFF
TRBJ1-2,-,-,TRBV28,TGTGCCAGCAATACGGCCAGGGGAGACTATGGCTACACCTTC,CASNTARGDYGYTF